Below, 11 T cell receptor beta chains from the same sample are listed, as sequenced in a study of blood T cell repertoires in COVID-19. Repertoires were generated with immunoSEQ multiplex PCR, while TCRdb's copy carries only in-frame clones and drops some. The data contain approximately 180,000 clones, approximately 86% of them singletons. Sequencing input: peripheral blood. These receptor sequences come from a woman aged 50 to 60 with acute or convalescent COVID-19.

This clone was found many times. The rearrangement links TRBV24-1 to TRBJ2-3, with 8 bases aligning to TRBD1. Germline CDR1 KGHDR, CDR2 SFDVKD. This CDR3 has 16 amino acids. J lost 6 bases, V lost 3 bases, and 10 bases had no gene match. The CDR3 coding sequence is TGTGCCACCAGTGATCTCCTCGTGACAGGGGCTGATACGCAGTATTTT. It encodes CATSDLLVTGADTQYF.

The chain joins TRBV10-3 to TRBJ2-1, with TRBD2 identical over 11 bases. Germline V lookup: CDR1 ENHRY, CDR2 SYGVKD. V lost 4 bases, J lost 3 bases, and 5 bases stayed unmatched. The CDR3 length is 16 residues. This CDR3 reads CAISGSTSGSYNEQFF. CDR3 DNA: TGTGCCATCAGTGGGTCAACTAGCGGGAGCTACAATGAGCAGTTCTTC.

The rearrangement links TRBV27 to TRBJ2-1; the match to TRBD2 covers 13 bases. The germline V gene encodes CDR1 MNHEY and CDR2 SMNVEV (reference sequence). The CDR3 totals 16 residues. The V and J ends lost 4 bases and 8 bases, in that order; junction bases with no gene match: 8. Here the CDR3 reads CASSWVLAGGPYEQFF. The CDR3 region has the DNA TGTGCCAGCAGTTGGGTACTAGCGGGGGGGCCCTATGAGCAGTTCTTC.

The chain joins TRBV5-1 to TRBJ2-2, with TRBD2 as a possible D gene (6 bases). CDR1 is SGHRS and CDR2 is YFSETQ in the germline V gene. The CDR3 spans 16 residues. V was pared by 0 bases and J by 4 bases, with 13 bases between. CDR3 amino acids: CASSLAPGVGTGELFF. CDR3 in DNA: TGCGCCAGCAGCTTGGCCCCGGGGGTCGGCACCGGGGAGCTGTTTTTT.

The chain has TRBV18 and TRBJ1-2, with 8 bases aligning to TRBD1. Per germline, CDR1 KGHSH and CDR2 LQKENI. V lost 1 base, J lost 5 bases, and 3 bases stayed unmatched. The CDR3 runs to 14 residues. The CDR3 nucleotides read TGTGCCAGCTCACCACTTACAGGGGGTTATGGCTACACCTTC. This gives the protein CASSPLTGGYGYTF. The full variable domain, in which reference TRBV18 and TRBJ1-2 provide the parts outside the CDR3, is NAGVMQNPRHLVRRRGQEARLRCSPMKGHSHVYWYRQLPEEGLKFMVYLQKENIIDESGMPKERFSAEFPKEGPSILRIQQVVRGDSAAYFCASSPLTGGYGYTFGSGTRLTVV.

In its sample, this clone was seen once. This rearrangement joins TRBV6-2 or TRBV6-3 to TRBJ2-7, with TRBD1 identical over 7 bases. This CDR3 contains 14 residues. The trim removed 4 bases at V and 4 bases at J, leaving 7 bases unmatched. Germline CDR1 and CDR2: MNHEY and SVGEGT. The CDR3 reads CASSSTGSLYEQYF. CDR3 DNA sequence: TGTGCCAGCAGTTCGACAGGGTCTCTTTACGAGCAGTACTTC.

In DNA form, the CDR3 reads TGCGCCAGCAGCCAAGATCAGAGGGTTGGTGGCTACACCTTC. This translates into CASSQDQRVGGYTF. This chain connects TRBV4-3 to TRBJ1-2, with D unclear. V was cut by 0 bases and J by 7 bases, with 12 bases left in between. The CDR3 is made up of 14 amino acids. Per the germline V gene, CDR1 is LGHNA and CDR2 is YSLEER.

The chain combines TRBV6-5 with TRBJ1-2; D remains ambiguous. V lost 5 bases and J lost 7, with 17 bases in between. The CDR3 has 14 amino acids. In germline, CDR1 is MNHEY, CDR2 SVGAGI. The CDR3 DNA reads TGTGCCAGCAGTCCCATGGGTGGTAGCGGTGGCTACACCTTC. It codes for CASSPMGGSGGYTF.

The genes are TRBV5-1 and TRBJ2-7, with D tentatively TRBD1 (6 bases). Germline lookup yields CDR1 SGHRS and CDR2 YFSETQ. The CDR3 contains 16 residues. Deletions cut 4 bases from V and 4 bases from J, with 21 bases between. Here the CDR3 reads CASSPGQPFVYYEQYF. In nucleotides, the CDR3 is TGCGCCAGCAGCCCAGGACAGCCTTTCGTTTATTACGAGCAGTACTTC.

The V call is TRBV5-1, the J call TRBJ2-3; possibly TRBD2 for D (6 bases). This CDR3 is 14 amino acids long. Germline lookup yields CDR1 SGHRS and CDR2 YFSETQ. V was clipped by 2 bases and J by 4 bases, with 11 bases between them. CDR3 sequence: CASSFTSRSDTQYF. The CDR3 nucleotides are TGCGCCAGCAGCTTCACTAGCAGATCAGATACGCAGTATTTT.

With respect to this clone: This sample includes further DNA sequences coding for the same CDR3. The V call is TRBV5-1, the J call TRBJ1-3; D may be TRBD1 (5 bases). The CDR3 contains 15 residues. Trimming shortened V by 4 bases and J by 0 bases, and 11 bases separated the two germline ends. Germline loops: CDR1 SGHRS, CDR2 YFSETQ. Written as DNA, the CDR3 is TGCGCCAGCAGCCGGGACTCTAGCTCTGGAAACACCATATATTTT. Protein: CASSRDSSSGNTIYF. Full variable domain (missing parts from reference TRBV5-1 and TRBJ1-3): KAGVTQTPRYLIKTRGQQVTLSCSPISGHRSVSWYQQTPGQGLQFLFEYFSETQRNKGNFPGRFSGRQFSNSRSEMNVSTLELGDSALYLCASSRDSSSGNTIYFGEGSWLTVV.